This T cell receptor beta chain was recorded in a study of cytomegalovirus exposure and HLA in healthy donors. The CDR3 totals 15 residues. V shed 2 bases, J shed 7 bases, and the junction held 7 bases outside the gene matches. Per germline, CDR1 SGHAT and CDR2 FQNNGV. Remarks on this clone: Its cognate antigen is unknown.

PCR primers comprised 60 Vbeta and 13 Jbeta primers. Only in-frame clones appear in the TCRdb table, and some are missing; sequencing was by immunoSEQ multiplex PCR. The table includes around 120,000 clones, over 70% detected once. Study-wide points: Common viral pathogens were later found to be apparently linked to several of the most significant clusters. In a later analysis, specific HLA alleles were associated with about 18,000 TCR beta sequences at a 0.05 false discovery rate. The Asian-associated ancestry cluster reportedly had fewer N-insertions than the roughly 670-donor mean in a later analysis.

This TCR came from a female donor in good health and CMV-seropositive. Sequenced sample: PBMCs. The chain joins TRBV11-2 to TRBJ2-5; the match to TRBD1 covers 10 bases. CDR3 coding DNA: TGTGCCAGCAGCTTACAGACAGGGGGCCTGGGGACCCAGTACTTC. Protein sequence: CASSLQTGGLGTQYF.